This paragraph covers one T cell receptor beta chain sequence. Its target is unknown. This entry comes from a study of T cells in localized non-small cell lung cancer. Findings of the study overall: Blood T cell density predicted longer survival; adjacent-lung clonality, shorter. One tumor region alone was sequenced, and heterogeneity therefore remains possible. Uninvolved adjacent lung showed the highest T cell clonality, exceeding tumor. Out of the top 100 tumor clones, a median about 57 were seen in adjacent lung.

The V end lost 4 bases, the J end lost 2 bases, and 8 bases lay between the germline ends. The V gene's germline CDR1 is SGHTA and CDR2 FQGNSA. The CDR3 is 13 amino acids. The repertoire was sequenced with immunoSEQ multiplex PCR; TCRdb's copy has only in-frame clones and lacks some. The sample has roughly 16,000 clones; around 84% are singletons. This sequence joins TRBV7-2 and TRBJ1-1; possible D gene TRBD1, 5 bases. Sequenced here: peripheral blood, sampled before any cancer treatment. The receptor's source is a male donor aged 60 or over with stage I lung adenocarcinoma. In DNA, the CDR3 is TGTGCCAGCAGCTCGACAGTAAACACTGAAGCTTTCTTT. It encodes CASSSTVNTEAFF. Full variable domain (outside the CDR3, taken from reference TRBV7-2 and TRBJ1-1): GAGVSQSPSNKVTEKGKDVELRCDPISGHTALYWYRQSLGQGLEFLIYFQGNSAPDKSGLPSDRFSAERTGGSVSTLTIQRTQQEDSAVYLCASSSTVNTEAFFGQGTRLTVV.